The source of this T cell receptor (beta chain) is a study of technical replicates of blood from a few donors. The CDR3 totals 12 residues. After removal of 5 bases from V and 2 bases from J, the junction contained 2 bases not matched to a gene. Germline loops: CDR1 GTSNPN, CDR2 SVGIG (reference sequence). The table came from immunoSEQ multiplex PCR; TCRdb's copy has only in-frame clones and leaves some out. Altogether 60,000 to 85,000 clones are present, around 95% being singletons, with the ten largest covering about 0.38%. Sequencing was done on a sample of T cells isolated from PBMCs. This sequence joins TRBV30 and TRBJ2-7, with TRBD1 matching 8 bases. The clonotype comes from a human donor in good health. This CDR3 reads CAWQGAPYEQYF. The CDR3 coding sequence is TGTGCCTGGCAGGGGGCACCCTACGAGCAGTACTTC.